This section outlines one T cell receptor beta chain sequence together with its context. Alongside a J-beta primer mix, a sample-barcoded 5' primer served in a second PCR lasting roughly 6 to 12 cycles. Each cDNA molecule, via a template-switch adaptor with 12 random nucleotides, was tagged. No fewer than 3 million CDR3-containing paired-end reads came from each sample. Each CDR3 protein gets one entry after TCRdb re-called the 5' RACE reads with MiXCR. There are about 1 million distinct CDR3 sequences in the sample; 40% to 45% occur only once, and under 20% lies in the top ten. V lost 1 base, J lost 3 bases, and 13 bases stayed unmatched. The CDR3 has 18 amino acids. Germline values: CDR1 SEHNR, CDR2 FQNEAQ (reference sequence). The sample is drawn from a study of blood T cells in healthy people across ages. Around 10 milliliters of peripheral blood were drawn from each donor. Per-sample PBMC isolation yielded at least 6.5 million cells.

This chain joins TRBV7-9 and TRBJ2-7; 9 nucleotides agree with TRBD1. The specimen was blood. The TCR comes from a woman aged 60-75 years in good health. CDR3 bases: TGTGCCAGCAGCTTAGACTTCAATTTTGGGACAGGGAACTACGAGCAGTACTTC. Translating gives CASSLDFNFGTGNYEQYF.